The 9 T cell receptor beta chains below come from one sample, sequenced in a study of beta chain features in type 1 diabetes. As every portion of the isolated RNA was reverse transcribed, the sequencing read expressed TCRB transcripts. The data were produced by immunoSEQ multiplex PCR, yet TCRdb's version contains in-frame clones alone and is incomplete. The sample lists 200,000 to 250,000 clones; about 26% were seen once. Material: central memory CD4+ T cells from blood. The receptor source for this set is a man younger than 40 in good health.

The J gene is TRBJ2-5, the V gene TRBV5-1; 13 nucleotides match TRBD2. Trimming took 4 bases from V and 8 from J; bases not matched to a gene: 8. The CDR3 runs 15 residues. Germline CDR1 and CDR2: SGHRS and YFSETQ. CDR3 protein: CASSARTSGSSTQYF. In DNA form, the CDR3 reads TGCGCCAGCAGCGCCCGGACTAGCGGGAGTTCAACCCAGTACTTC.

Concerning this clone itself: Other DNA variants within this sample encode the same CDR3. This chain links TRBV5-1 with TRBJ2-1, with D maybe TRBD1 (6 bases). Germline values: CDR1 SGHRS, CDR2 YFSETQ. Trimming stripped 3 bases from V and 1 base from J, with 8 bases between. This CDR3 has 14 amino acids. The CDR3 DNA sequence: TGCGCCAGCAGCTCTGGACAGTCCTACAATGAGCAGTTCTTC. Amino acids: CASSSGQSYNEQFF.

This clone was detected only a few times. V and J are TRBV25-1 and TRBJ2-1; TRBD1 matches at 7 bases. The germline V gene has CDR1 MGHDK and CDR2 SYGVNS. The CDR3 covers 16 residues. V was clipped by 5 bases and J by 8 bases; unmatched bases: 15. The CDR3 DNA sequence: TGTGCCAGCAGTACCTCGACAGGGACCGAGGTCCATGAGCAGTTCTTC. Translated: CASSTSTGTEVHEQFF.

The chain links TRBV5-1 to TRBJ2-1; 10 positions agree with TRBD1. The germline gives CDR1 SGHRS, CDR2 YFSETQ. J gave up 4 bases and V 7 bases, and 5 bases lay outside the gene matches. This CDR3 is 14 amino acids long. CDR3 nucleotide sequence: TGCGCCAGCGGCGCGGGACAGGGGTACAATGAGCAGTTCTTC. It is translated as CASGAGQGYNEQFF.

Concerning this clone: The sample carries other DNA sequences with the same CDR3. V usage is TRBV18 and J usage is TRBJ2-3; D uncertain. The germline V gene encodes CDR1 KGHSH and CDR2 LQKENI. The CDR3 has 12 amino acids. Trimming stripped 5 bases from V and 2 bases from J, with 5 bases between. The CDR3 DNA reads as TGTGCCAGCTCAACGGCCACAGATACGCAGTATTTT. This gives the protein CASSTATDTQYF.

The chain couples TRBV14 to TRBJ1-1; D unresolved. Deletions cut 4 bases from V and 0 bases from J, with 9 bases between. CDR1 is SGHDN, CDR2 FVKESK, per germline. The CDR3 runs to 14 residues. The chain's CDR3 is CASSLRVMNTEAFF. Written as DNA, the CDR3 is TGTGCCAGCAGCCTCCGAGTAATGAACACTGAAGCTTTCTTT.

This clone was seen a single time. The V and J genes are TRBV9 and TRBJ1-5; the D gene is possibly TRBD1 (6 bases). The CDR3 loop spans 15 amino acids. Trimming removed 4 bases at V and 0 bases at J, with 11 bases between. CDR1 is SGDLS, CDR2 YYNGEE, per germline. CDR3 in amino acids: CASSQGWGSNQPQHF. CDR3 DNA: TGTGCCAGCAGCCAGGGGTGGGGTAGCAATCAGCCCCAGCATTTT. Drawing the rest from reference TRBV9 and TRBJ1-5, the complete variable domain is DSGVTQTPKHLITATGQRVTLRCSPRSGDLSVYWYQQSLDQGLQFLIQYYNGEERAKGNILERFSAQQFPDLHSELNLSSLELGDSALYFCASSQGWGSNQPQHFGDGTRLSIL.

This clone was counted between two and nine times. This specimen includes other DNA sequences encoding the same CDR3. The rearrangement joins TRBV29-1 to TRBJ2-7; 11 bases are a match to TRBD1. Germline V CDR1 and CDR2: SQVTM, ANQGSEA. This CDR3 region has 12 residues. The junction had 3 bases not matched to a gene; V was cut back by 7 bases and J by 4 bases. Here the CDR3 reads CSGGTGGYEQYF. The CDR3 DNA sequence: TGCAGCGGAGGGACAGGGGGATACGAGCAGTACTTC.

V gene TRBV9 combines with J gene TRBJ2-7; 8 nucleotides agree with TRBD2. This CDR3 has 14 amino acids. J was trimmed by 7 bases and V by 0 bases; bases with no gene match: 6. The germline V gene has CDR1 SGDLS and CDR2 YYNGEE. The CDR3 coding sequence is TGTGCCAGCAGCGTAGGGGGACTAGGTCGTGAGCAGTACTTC. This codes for CASSVGGLGREQYF.